Shown below are 17 T cell receptor beta chains from a single sample sequenced in a study of spatial heterogeneity in lung cancer (dated by TCRdb to 2018 to 2020). Libraries came from 5' RACE. For sequencing, a NextSeq 500 was employed. Using fastp at Q25 and MiXCR, TCRdb reprocessed the public reads and kept productive beta chains. Entries that share a CDR3 protein sequence are merged under the most common genes and DNA. This sample comprises fewer than 20,000 distinct CDR3 sequences, under 20% of them detected only once. The ten largest clones represent about 14% of the sample. This specimen's time point label, per the study, means: sample taken at primary tumor resection. Whole RNA extracted from tumor and nontumor lung tissue, or from cryopreserved PBMC samples, was used for TCR sequencing without cell sorting. Sequencing was performed on PBMCs, taken at surgery. The receptors were gathered from a male donor with early-stage non-small cell lung cancer.

This clonotype was counted only a few times. The chain uses TRBV20-1 and TRBJ1-6; D not resolved. The CDR3 extends over 12 amino acids. Germline V gene sequence: CDR1 DFQATT, CDR2 SNEGSKA (reference sequence). With 3 bases removed from V and 7 bases from J, the gap between germline ends came to 7 bases. The CDR3 DNA reads TGCAGTGCTAGCAGGTCAAATTCACCCCTCCACTTT. Its translation: CSASRSNSPLHF.

This clonotype appeared a single time. With a much larger clone just one base away, this may be a read error. The V and J genes are TRBV6-5 and TRBJ2-1, with 9 bases that match TRBD1. The CDR3 extends over 15 amino acids. Germline CDR1 and CDR2: MNHEY and SVGAGI. Trimming at V came to 4 bases and at J to 8 bases, leaving 9 bases not matched to a gene. DNA for the CDR3: TGTGCCAGCAGTTCCCGGGACAGGGTGGCCGATGAGCAGTTCTTC. Translation gives CASSSRDRVADEQFF.

The chain links TRBV2 to TRBJ2-7; 12 nucleotides line up with TRBD2. The CDR3 has 15 amino acids. The ends lost 6 bases at V and 5 bases at J; junction bases unmatched: 8. Germline loops: CDR1 SNHLY, CDR2 FYNNEI. CDR3 in amino acids: CASRVSSGGAHEQYF. The CDR3 nucleotides are TGTGCCAGCAGAGTTTCTAGCGGGGGGGCCCACGAGCAGTACTTC.

Many counts were recorded for this clonotype. The rearrangement links TRBV19 to TRBJ2-5; D not certain. Trimming took 7 bases from V and 0 from J, leaving 9 bases between them. The germline gives CDR1 LNHDA, CDR2 SQIVND (reference sequence). The CDR3 runs 13 residues. The CDR3: CASKGEYQETQYF. Here the CDR3 DNA reads TGTGCCAGTAAGGGCGAGTACCAAGAGACCCAGTACTTC.

Many counts were recorded for this clonotype. The chain links TRBV5-5 to TRBJ1-1; D ambiguous. The CDR3 totals 13 residues. Looked up from germline, CDR1 is SGHKS and CDR2 is YYEKEE (reference sequence). V lost 3 bases and J lost 1, with 7 bases in between. DNA of the CDR3: TGTGCCAGCAGCTACACTTGGAACACTGAAGCTTTCTTT. Residues: CASSYTWNTEAFF.

This clonotype has at least ten counts. The chain has TRBV6-5 and TRBJ2-1; D possibly corresponds to TRBD1 (6 bases). Germline V lookup: CDR1 MNHEY, CDR2 SVGAGI. This CDR3 has 16 amino acids. Deletions cut 4 bases from V and 7 bases from J, with 20 bases between. The CDR3 loop reads CASSSQGMSPANEQFF. In DNA form, the CDR3 reads TGTGCCAGCAGTTCTCAGGGGATGTCCCCGGCGAATGAGCAGTTCTTC.

This clonotype was seen repeatedly, ten times or more. The V gene is TRBV7-3, the J gene TRBJ2-3, with 10 bases that match TRBD2. The CDR3 has 14 residues. CDR1 and CDR2 from the germline V gene are SGHTA and FQGTGA. V shed 5 bases and J 6 bases; nucleotides not matched to a gene: 5. The CDR3 coding sequence is TGTGCCAGCAGCCGGACTAGCGGAAGGGATACGCAGTATTTT. Its translation: CASSRTSGRDTQYF.

The rearrangement uses TRBV20-1 and TRBJ2-7; D unclear. Germline-derived CDR1 and CDR2 are DFQATT and SNEGSKA (reference sequence). This CDR3 has 12 amino acids. Trimming pared 0 bases from V and 2 bases from J, leaving 5 bases between. The CDR3 nucleotides read TGCAGTGCTAGAGATGAAACCTACGAGCAGTACTTC. Residues: CSARDETYEQYF.

This clonotype was picked up a small number of times. V gene TRBV27 combines with J gene TRBJ2-1; 9 bases fit TRBD2. CDR3 length: 15 amino acids. Germline-derived CDR1 and CDR2 are MNHEY and SMNVEV (reference sequence). J lost 9 bases, V lost 3 bases, and 9 bases had no gene match. The CDR3 DNA is TGTGCCAGCAGTTTTCTCTCTAGCGGGGAGGGTGAGCAGTTCTTC. Amino acid sequence: CASSFLSSGEGEQFF.

At least ten counts were recorded for this clonotype. J is TRBJ2-3 and V is TRBV3-1, with a tentative D call TRBD1 (5 bases). CDR1 is LGHDT, CDR2 YNNKEL, per germline (reference sequence). V was shortened by 1 base and J by 0 bases, with 17 bases between the two germline ends. The CDR3 is 18 amino acids. CDR3 nucleotides: TGTGCCAGCAGCCAAGGGCCAGCCAGGGCAAGGAGCACAGATACGCAGTATTTT. Protein sequence: CASSQGPARARSTDTQYF.

The chain uses TRBV2 and TRBJ2-1; TRBD2 aligns across 8 bases. Germline CDR1 reads SNHLY; CDR2 reads FYNNEI. The CDR3 length is 15 residues. The trim removed 1 base at V and 7 bases at J, leaving 6 bases unmatched. CDR3 sequence (DNA): TGTGCCAGCAGTGAAGACGGGGGGGCTGAGAATGAGCAGTTCTTC. Amino acids: CASSEDGGAENEQFF.

The chain has TRBV7-9 and TRBJ2-5; 9 bases map to TRBD1. V shed 2 bases, J shed 5 bases, and the junction held 6 bases outside the gene matches. Germline CDR1 reads SEHNR; CDR2 reads FQNEAQ (reference sequence). The CDR3 length is 15 residues. The CDR3 region has the DNA TGTGCCAGCAGCTTATCCAGACAGGGGGAGGAGACCCAGTACTTC. This sequence encodes CASSLSRQGEETQYF.

Ten or more counts support this clonotype. The chain carries TRBV7-8 and TRBJ2-1, with 7 bases that match TRBD1. The CDR3 has 13 amino acids. Trimming removed 8 bases from V and 10 bases from J; junction bases left unmatched: 11. Germline V gene lookup returns CDR1 SGHVS and CDR2 FQNEAQ. CDR3 sequence reads: CASALEGAREQFF. DNA for the CDR3: TGTGCCAGCGCCTTAGAGGGGGCAAGAGAGCAGTTCTTC.

In its sample, this clonotype was seen many times. The chain has TRBV7-9 and TRBJ2-7, with D unresolved. Germline V gene lookup returns CDR1 SEHNR and CDR2 FQNEAQ (reference sequence). V was cut by 2 bases and J by 5 bases, with 7 bases left in between. The CDR3 loop spans 12 amino acids. The CDR3 DNA reads TGTGCCAGCAGCTTACCCGGGCACGAGCAGTACTTC. Translated: CASSLPGHEQYF.

Relative to its sample, this clonotype is medium-sized. This sequence joins TRBV6-5 and TRBJ2-3; D gene uncertain. Trimming took off 0 bases at V and 0 bases at J, with 10 bases between the two ends. The CDR3 spans 16 residues. Germline assignment: CDR1 MNHEY and CDR2 SVGAGI. The CDR3 DNA reads TGTGCCAGCAGTTACTCAGGAGACCCAAGCACAGATACGCAGTATTTT. Translated, it gives CASSYSGDPSTDTQYF.

This chain joins TRBV19 and TRBJ2-4; D is possibly TRBD2 (7 bases). Germline CDR1 LNHDA, CDR2 SQIVND (reference sequence). The CDR3 spans 15 residues. V was trimmed by 1 base and J by 8 bases, leaving 15 bases between them. The CDR3 nucleotides read TGTGCCAGTAGTATAGGGGTCGGGGGGCAGGACATTCAGTACTTC. This codes for CASSIGVGGQDIQYF.

The gene calls are TRBV12-3 or TRBV12-4 and TRBJ1-5; tentative D call: TRBD1 (6 bases). Trimming stripped 6 bases from V and 6 bases from J, with 12 bases between. The CDR3 is made up of 13 amino acids. The CDR3 nucleotides read TGTGCCAGCAGCACAGGGTTGGGTCAGCCCCAGCATTTT. Its translation is CASSTGLGQPQHF.